Each of the 27 T cell receptor beta chains below was sequenced from the same sample in a study of low-dose radiotherapy and immunotherapy resistance in tumors (dated by TCRdb to between 2021 and 2024). TCRdb shows the sequencer as Illumina HiSeq 2500. Superscript III and a set of TRAV- and TRBV-specific primers were used to synthesize first-strand cDNA, so that both TCRalpha and TCRbeta chains were covered. TCRs were amplified with Phusion for roughly 19 PCR cycles, with a constant-region primer paired with the adapter attached to the V primers. TCRdb redid the processing of the public reads, applying fastp at Q25 and MiXCR, and retained in-frame beta chains. All rows with the same CDR3 protein become a single entry with the most common DNA and genes. The sample includes approximately 90,000 distinct CDR3 sequences, with 18% observed a single time. The top ten constitute 2.8% of the sample. What this sample's time point label stands for: before trial treatment.

The input for sequencing was PBMCs, taken before treatment. The receptor set was obtained from a male donor with prostate cancer.

The sample holds many counts of this clonotype. The J gene is TRBJ1-2, the V gene TRBV19; 7 nucleotides match TRBD1. V trimming: 10 bases; J trimming: 4 bases; junction bases outside the gene matches: 12. From germline, CDR1 is LNHDA and CDR2 SQIVND (reference sequence). CDR3 length: 14 residues. CDR3 loop: CATQKDRSIYGYTF. The CDR3, as DNA: TGTGCCACCCAGAAGGACAGGTCGATCTATGGCTACACCTTC. Full variable domain (remainder filled in from reference TRBV19 and TRBJ1-2): DGGITQSPKYLFRKEGQNVTLSCEQNLNHDAMYWYRQDPGQGLRLIYYSQIVNDFQKGDIAEGYSVSREKKESFPLTVTSAQKNPTAFYLCATQKDRSIYGYTFGSGTRLTVV.

This rearrangement joins TRBV5-4 to TRBJ2-2, with 7 bases lining up with TRBD1. The CDR3 sequence is 15 residues long. Germline V gene sequence: CDR1 SGHNT, CDR2 YYREEE (reference sequence). V lost 4 bases, J lost 0 bases, and 3 bases stayed unmatched. The chain's CDR3 is CASSRDSANTGELFF. In DNA form, the CDR3 reads TGTGCCAGCAGCAGGGACAGCGCGAACACCGGGGAGCTGTTTTTT. The full variable domain, in which reference TRBV5-4 and TRBJ2-2 provide the parts outside the CDR3, is ETGVTQSPTHLIKTRGQQVTLRCSSQSGHNTVSWYQQALGQGPQFIFQYYREEENGRGNFPPRFSGLQFPNYSSELNVNALELDDSALYLCASSRDSANTGELFFGEGSRLTVL.

This clonotype has a count of ten or more. The chain uses TRBV20-1 and TRBJ2-1; 9 bases align to TRBD1. The CDR3 spans 14 residues. Germline lookup yields CDR1 DFQATT and CDR2 SNEGSKA (reference sequence). J was trimmed by 7 bases and V by 3 bases; bases with no gene match: 7. The CDR3 DNA reads TGCAGTGCTAGCCACGGACAGGGGATTAATGAGCAGTTCTTC. As protein: CSASHGQGINEQFF.

In this sample, this clonotype turned up a few times. The CDR3 sequence: CASSPPLGAGRGETQYF. CDR3 nucleotide sequence: TGTGCCAGCAGTCCCCCCTTGGGGGCCGGTAGGGGAGAGACCCAGTACTTC. The chain carries TRBV12-3 or TRBV12-4 and TRBJ2-5; a weak D match, TRBD1 (6 bases). The germline V and J ends were trimmed by 5 bases and 4 bases, with 23 bases remaining between them. The CDR3 length is 17 residues.

Many counts were recorded for this clonotype. J is TRBJ2-1 and V is TRBV10-3; TRBD2 agrees at 9 bases. CDR3 size: 14 residues. Trimming at V came to 9 bases and at J to 8 bases, leaving 11 bases not matched to a gene. Germline lookup yields CDR1 ENHRY and CDR2 SYGVKD. The CDR3 protein is CAISLAGFVDEQFF. The CDR3 coding sequence is TGTGCCATAAGCCTAGCGGGGTTTGTCGATGAGCAGTTCTTC.

This clonotype was recorded at least ten times. The J gene is TRBJ1-1, the V gene TRBV6-4; D is uncertain. CDR1 is MRHNA and CDR2 is SNTAGT in the germline V gene. The CDR3 runs 13 residues. V was trimmed by 0 bases and J by 4 bases, leaving 6 bases between them. The CDR3 protein is CASSDSPITEAFF. The CDR3 coding sequence is TGTGCCAGCAGTGACTCGCCCATCACTGAAGCTTTCTTT.

This clonotype was observed at least ten times. The chain employs TRBV15 and TRBJ2-7; 7 bases line up with TRBD2. This CDR3 contains 15 residues. After removal of 4 bases from V and 2 bases from J, the junction contained 8 bases not matched to a gene. Germline-derived CDR1 and CDR2 are LNHNV and YYDKDF (reference sequence). CDR3 amino acids: CATSMGREGTYEQYF. The DNA for the CDR3 is TGTGCCACCAGCATGGGCAGGGAGGGGACCTACGAGCAGTACTTC.

The table lists this clonotype with many counts. V and J are TRBV7-2 and TRBJ1-5, with D uncertain. The germline V and J ends were trimmed by 6 bases and 6 bases, with 18 bases remaining between them. The CDR3 is 15 residues long. Per the germline V gene, CDR1 is SGHTA and CDR2 is FQGNSA. The CDR3 nucleotides read TGTGCCAGCAGTCAAGGATGGGGTGGGAGTCAGCCCCAGCATTTT. Translation: CASSQGWGGSQPQHF.

This clonotype has a count of ten or more. V usage is TRBV19 and J usage is TRBJ2-1, with TRBD2 matching over 9 bases. J gave up 4 bases and V 4 bases, and 26 bases lay outside the gene matches. Germline V gene sequence: CDR1 LNHDA, CDR2 SQIVND (reference sequence). The CDR3 totals 22 residues. CDR3 sequence (DNA): TGTGCCAGTAGTAGCCGGGGAGCGGTAAGCGGGGGGCCTCTGAAGGGGTACAATGAGCAGTTCTTC. It specifies CASSSRGAVSGGPLKGYNEQFF.

This clonotype showed up many times. The chain employs TRBV6-5 and TRBJ2-1; D gene uncertain. V lost 6 bases and J 7 bases, leaving 10 bases between the germline ends. CDR3 length: 12 residues. Germline V gene sequence: CDR1 MNHEY, CDR2 SVGAGI. The CDR3: CASSTVGNEQFF. CDR3 bases: TGTGCCAGCAGCACCGTGGGTAATGAGCAGTTCTTC.

This clonotype was recorded at least ten times. The chain joins TRBV27 to TRBJ1-5; D not resolved. Germline assignment: CDR1 MNHEY and CDR2 SMNVEV (reference sequence). The CDR3 consists of 14 residues. Trimming removed 4 bases from V and 2 bases from J, with 9 bases in between. DNA of the CDR3: TGTGCCAGCAGTTCTGTTGGTGGCAATCAGCCCCAGCATTTT. Protein: CASSSVGGNQPQHF.

In its sample, this clonotype was seen many times. This chain links TRBV2 with TRBJ2-3; 10 nucleotides match TRBD2. Germline V lookup: CDR1 SNHLY, CDR2 FYNNEI. The length of the CDR3 is 16 residues. Trimming at V came to 3 bases and at J to 6 bases, leaving 9 bases not matched to a gene. The CDR3 DNA sequence: TGTGCCAGCAGTGACCCAGCGGGGGGGCCAGACGATACGCAGTATTTT. Encoded protein: CASSDPAGGPDDTQYF.

This clonotype occurred many times. The chain combines TRBV5-1 with TRBJ1-3; D may be TRBD1 (6 bases). Per germline, CDR1 SGHRS and CDR2 YFSETQ. V was shortened by 5 bases and J by 0 bases, with 12 bases between the two germline ends. The CDR3 spans 15 residues. Written as DNA, the CDR3 is TGCGCCAGCAGAAGGGGGGCCGGCTCTGGAAACACCATATATTTT. Its protein product is CASRRGAGSGNTIYF.

V is TRBV6-1 and J is TRBJ1-2; D not certain. The V end lost 5 bases, the J end lost 3 bases, and 10 bases lay between the germline ends. Germline V gene data show CDR1 as MNHNS and CDR2 as SASEGT. There are 13 residues in the CDR3. CDR3 residues: CASSYSKDYGYTF. The DNA of the CDR3 is TGTGCCAGCAGTTACTCGAAAGACTATGGCTACACCTTC.

This clonotype was picked up many times. The chain combines TRBV20-1 with TRBJ1-2; possibly TRBD1 for D (5 bases). The CDR3 runs to 14 residues. Germline CDR1 DFQATT, CDR2 SNEGSKA (reference sequence). The V end was cut by 6 bases, the J end by 0 bases, with 14 bases between. The CDR3 nucleotides read TGCAGTGCCGAACCTGACAGCGCTAACTATGGCTACACCTTC. Translation: CSAEPDSANYGYTF.

This clonotype was detected only a few times. The chain is built from TRBV20-1 and TRBJ1-2; 7 positions match TRBD1. Germline CDR1 reads DFQATT; CDR2 reads SNEGSKA (reference sequence). The length of the CDR3 is 17 residues. J lost 5 bases, V lost 1 base, and 16 bases had no gene match. CDR3 region: CSARAPLKRGQWYGYTF. CDR3 bases: TGCAGTGCTAGAGCTCCGCTTAAAAGGGGGCAATGGTATGGCTACACCTTC.

By share, this clonotype ranks as medium-sized. The V call is TRBV29-1, the J call TRBJ1-1; tentative D call: TRBD1 (6 bases). The CDR3 length is 14 residues. Germline V gene lookup returns CDR1 SQVTM and CDR2 ANQGSEA. V dropped 4 bases and J dropped 1 base, with 13 bases sitting between them. Here the CDR3 DNA reads TGCAGCGTTGTCCCCGGGGGACAGAACACTGAAGCTTTCTTT. Translation: CSVVPGGQNTEAFF.

This clonotype was counted many times. This sequence joins TRBV6-5 and TRBJ2-5, with D maybe TRBD2 (6 bases). Per the germline V gene, CDR1 is MNHEY and CDR2 is SVGAGI. The CDR3 spans 14 residues. V lost 6 bases, J lost 5 bases, and 16 bases lay in between. This CDR3 reads CASRELASRETQYF. The CDR3 DNA follows: TGTGCCAGCAGAGAACTAGCCTCCAGGGAGACCCAGTACTTC.

This clonotype was seen ten or more times. J is TRBJ2-1 and V is TRBV11-3; 8 bases agree with TRBD2. V shed 3 bases and J 4 bases; nucleotides not matched to a gene: 5. Germline V CDR1 and CDR2: SGHNT, YENEEA. The CDR3 contains 15 residues. The CDR3 spells CASSFRAGVYNEQFF. In nucleotides, the CDR3 is TGTGCCAGCAGCTTTAGAGCGGGGGTTTACAATGAGCAGTTCTTC. The variable domain in full, completed from reference TRBV11-3 and TRBJ2-1, reads EAGVVQSPRYKIIEKKQPVAFWCNPISGHNTLYWYLQNLGQGPELLIRYENEEAVDDSQLPKDRFSAERLKGVDSTLKIQPAELGDSAVYLCASSFRAGVYNEQFFGPGTRLTVL.

This clonotype was observed a handful of times. This rearrangement joins TRBV6-1 to TRBJ2-7, with D possibly being TRBD1 or TRBD2 (5 bases each). The CDR3 sequence is 14 residues long. Trimming left V 9 bases short and J 2 bases short, with 17 bases between. The germline CDR1 and CDR2 sequences are MNHNS and SASEGT. The CDR3 DNA reads as TGTGCCAGTGGGGTGGCAGGGAGACCCTACGAGCAGTACTTC. Translating it yields CASGVAGRPYEQYF.

This clonotype was counted many times. The V call is TRBV30, the J call TRBJ2-1, with D unclear. Trimming shortened V by 6 bases and J by 9 bases, and 15 bases separated the two germline ends. The CDR3 is 12 residues long. From germline, CDR1 is GTSNPN and CDR2 SVGIG (reference sequence). DNA of the CDR3: TGTGCCTGCAACGGACGGTTGGGTGAGCAGTTCTTC. Amino acid sequence: CACNGRLGEQFF.

This clonotype was counted ten times or more. The chain has TRBV4-1 and TRBJ2-1, with TRBD2 matching over 7 bases. The V and J ends lost 2 bases and 6 bases, in that order; junction bases with no gene match: 4. Per the germline V gene, CDR1 is MGHRA and CDR2 is YSYEKL. The CDR3 sequence is 14 residues long. The CDR3 sequence is CASSQSGGSNEQFF. The CDR3 coding sequence is TGCGCCAGCAGCCAAAGCGGCGGGAGCAATGAGCAGTTCTTC.

This clonotype appeared many times. The chain has TRBV7-9 and TRBJ2-1, with unresolved D. CDR1 and CDR2 (germline): SEHNR, FQNEAQ (reference sequence). Trimming pared 4 bases from V and 1 base from J, leaving 11 bases between. The CDR3 is 15 amino acids. This CDR3 is CASSSAPDSYNEQFF. Written as DNA, the CDR3 is TGTGCCAGCAGCTCCGCCCCGGATTCCTACAATGAGCAGTTCTTC.

This clonotype has ten or more counts. The chain links TRBV5-1 to TRBJ2-3; TRBD1 matches at 9 bases. The CDR3 runs to 12 residues. V gave up 4 bases and J gave up 13 bases; unmatched junction bases: 7. Germline V gene lookup returns CDR1 SGHRS and CDR2 YFSETQ. The CDR3 DNA reads TGCGCCAGCAGCGCCGGGACAGGGCCTAAGTATTTT. Amino acid sequence: CASSAGTGPKYF.

This clonotype was seen many times. J is TRBJ1-2 and V is TRBV29-1; 8 bases are shared with TRBD1. The trim removed 7 bases at V and 6 bases at J, leaving 7 bases unmatched. The germline V gene encodes CDR1 SQVTM and CDR2 ANQGSEA. This CDR3 has 12 amino acids. The CDR3 loop reads CSAETGEDGYTF. The CDR3 nucleotides are TGCAGCGCCGAGACAGGGGAGGATGGCTACACCTTC.

This clonotype was counted many times. This chain uses TRBV11-2 with TRBJ2-3; D may correspond to TRBD1 or TRBD2 (6 bases each). Trimming stripped 0 bases from V and 4 bases from J, with 11 bases between. CDR1 and CDR2 (germline): SGHAT, FQNNGV. CDR3 size: 15 residues. The DNA of the CDR3 is TGTGCCAGCAGCTTAGATATCGGGGGCGCAGATACGCAGTATTTT. This encodes CASSLDIGGADTQYF.

This clonotype was seen at least ten times. CDR3 residues: CASSFYRTTPYNEQFF. The CDR3 nucleotides are TGTGCCAGCAGCTTCTATCGGACTACACCCTACAATGAGCAGTTCTTC. J is TRBJ2-1 and V is TRBV13, with D possibly being TRBD2 (6 bases). The CDR3 sequence is 16 residues long. Germline values: CDR1 PRHDT, CDR2 FYEKMQ (reference sequence). V was trimmed by 3 bases and J by 2 bases, leaving 14 bases between them.